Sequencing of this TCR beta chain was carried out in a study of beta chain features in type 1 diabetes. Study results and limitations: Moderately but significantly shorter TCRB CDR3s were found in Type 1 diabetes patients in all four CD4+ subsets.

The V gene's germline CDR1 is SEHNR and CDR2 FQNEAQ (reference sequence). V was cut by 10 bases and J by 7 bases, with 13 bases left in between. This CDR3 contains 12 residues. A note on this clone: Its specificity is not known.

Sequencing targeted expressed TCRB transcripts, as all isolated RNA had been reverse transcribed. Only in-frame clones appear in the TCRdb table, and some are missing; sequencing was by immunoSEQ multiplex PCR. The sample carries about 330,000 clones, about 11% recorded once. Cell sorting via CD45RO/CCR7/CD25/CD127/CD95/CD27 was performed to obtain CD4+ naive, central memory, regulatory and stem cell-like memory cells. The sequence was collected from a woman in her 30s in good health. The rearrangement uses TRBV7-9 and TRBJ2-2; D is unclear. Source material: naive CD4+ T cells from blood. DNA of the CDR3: TGTGCCAAGCTAAAGCCCGGCGGGGAGCTGTTTTTT. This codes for CAKLKPGGELFF.